This passage covers 22 T cell receptor beta chains from one sample sequenced in a study of blood T cell repertoires in COVID-19. Measured with immunoSEQ multiplex PCR; TCRdb has only the in-frame clones, and not every one. The sample yields some 62,000 clones, roughly 84% seen once. Sequenced input: peripheral blood. Every receptor here comes from a woman aged 80 or over with active or convalescent COVID-19.

This sequence joins TRBV27 and TRBJ1-2, with TRBD1 matching over 11 bases. V was clipped by 3 bases and J by 7 bases; unmatched bases: 4. From germline, CDR1 is MNHEY and CDR2 SMNVEV (reference sequence). CDR3 size: 14 residues. CDR3 DNA: TGTGCCAGCAGTTTGAGGACAGGGGGCCTTGGCTACACCTTC. Translating gives CASSLRTGGLGYTF.

V is TRBV5-1 and J is TRBJ1-2; D may be TRBD1 (6 bases). The ends were cut back, 0 bases at V and 4 bases at J, with 19 bases in the middle. CDR3 length equals 17 residues. Germline CDR1 and CDR2: SGHRS and YFSETQ. CDR3 coding DNA: TGCGCCAGCAGCTTGGAGCCAGGGGTTGCAGGAGTCTATGGCTACACCTTC. It codes for CASSLEPGVAGVYGYTF.

This chain links TRBV5-4 with TRBJ2-5; 8 positions match TRBD2. Trimming removed 5 bases from V and 3 bases from J; junction bases left unmatched: 12. Germline CDR1 reads SGHNT; CDR2 reads YYREEE (reference sequence). This CDR3 region has 16 residues. CDR3 sequence: CASSRRGGGPEETQYF. The CDR3 coding sequence is TGTGCCAGCAGTCGAAGGGGCGGGGGGCCCGAAGAGACCCAGTACTTC.

J is TRBJ1-1 and V is TRBV19, with TRBD1 matching 9 bases. J lost 4 bases, V lost 8 bases, and 11 bases had no gene match. Looked up from germline, CDR1 is LNHDA and CDR2 is SQIVND (reference sequence). The CDR3 has 15 amino acids. The CDR3 DNA is TGTGCCAGTGACCGGACAGGGGAGATAGGCACTGAAGCTTTCTTT. This sequence encodes CASDRTGEIGTEAFF.

The chain has TRBV10-3 and TRBJ1-2; D is perhaps TRBD1 (5 bases). The CDR3 extends over 15 amino acids. CDR1 and CDR2 from the germline V gene are ENHRY and SYGVKD. V was shortened by 3 bases and J by 0 bases, with 11 bases between the two germline ends. The DNA of the CDR3 is TGTGCCATCAGTGAATACCGGGGGTCTAACTATGGCTACACCTTC. This translates into CAISEYRGSNYGYTF.

This clone was seen only once. This chain connects TRBV5-1 to TRBJ2-1; 7 nucleotides line up with TRBD1. Germline-derived CDR1 and CDR2 are SGHRS and YFSETQ. Losses at the gene ends were 4 bases for V and 9 bases for J; bases not matched to a gene: 7. The CDR3 loop spans 13 amino acids. CDR3 in amino acids: CASSHETGLEQFF. CDR3 DNA sequence: TGCGCCAGCAGCCATGAGACAGGGCTTGAGCAGTTCTTC.

V is TRBV9 and J is TRBJ1-3; TRBD1 matches at 9 bases. The ends lost 0 bases at V and 1 base at J; junction bases unmatched: 5. The germline CDR1 and CDR2 sequences are SGDLS and YYNGEE. This CDR3 region has 17 residues. CDR3 sequence: CASSVVDRGESGNTIYF. The CDR3 bases are TGTGCCAGCAGCGTAGTAGACAGGGGGGAATCTGGAAACACCATATATTTT.

This clone was recorded once. The DNA for the CDR3 is TGTGCCAGCAGCAGGGACAGGGTTTCCTACGAGCAGTACTTC. The encoded protein is CASSRDRVSYEQYF. The chain uses TRBV5-4 and TRBJ2-7, with TRBD1 matching 9 bases. The CDR3 covers 14 residues. CDR1 and CDR2 from the germline V gene are SGHNT and YYREEE (reference sequence). V lost 4 bases to trimming and J lost 1 base; unmatched junction nucleotides: 3. The variable domain in full, completed from reference TRBV5-4 and TRBJ2-7, reads ETGVTQSPTHLIKTRGQQVTLRCSSQSGHNTVSWYQQALGQGPQFIFQYYREEENGRGNFPPRFSGLQFPNYSSELNVNALELDDSALYLCASSRDRVSYEQYFGPGTRLTVT.

The gene calls are TRBV5-4 and TRBJ1-2; 8 bases align to TRBD1. The germline V gene has CDR1 SGHNT and CDR2 YYREEE (reference sequence). Trimming removed 4 bases from V and 8 bases from J; junction bases left unmatched: 7. This CDR3 region has 13 residues. The CDR3 DNA reads TGTGCCAGCAGCCCCTCCCAGGGGGCGGGCTACACCTTC. Translation gives CASSPSQGAGYTF.

This chain links TRBV3-1 (or the pseudogene TRBV3-2) with TRBJ2-2; no definite D call. V was pared by 3 bases and J by 5 bases, with 7 bases between. The length of the CDR3 is 13 residues. Germline CDR1 reads LGHDT; CDR2 reads YNNKEL (reference sequence). CDR3 nucleotide sequence: TGTGCCAGCAGCCAGTTCTTAACCGGGGAGCTGTTTTTT. Residues: CASSQFLTGELFF.

The CDR3 coding sequence is TGTGCCAGCAGCTTAGAACTAGCGGGGGGCCGGGAGACCCAGTACTTC. Its translation is CASSLELAGGRETQYF. The gene calls are TRBV7-6 and TRBJ2-5; TRBD2 matches at 12 bases. Germline V gene lookup returns CDR1 SGHVS and CDR2 FNYEAQ. The CDR3 consists of 16 residues. Trimming took 1 base from V and 5 from J; bases not matched to a gene: 5.

This sequence joins TRBV27 and TRBJ1-2; TRBD1 matches at 8 bases. In germline, CDR1 is MNHEY, CDR2 SMNVEV (reference sequence). J was trimmed by 8 bases and V by 1 base; bases with no gene match: 6. The CDR3 loop spans 14 amino acids. This CDR3 reads CASSLFRGTGGYTF. The CDR3 nucleotides read TGTGCCAGCAGTTTATTTAGAGGGACAGGCGGCTACACCTTC.

The J gene is TRBJ2-3, the V gene TRBV7-8; possibly TRBD1 for D (6 bases). Trimming left V 4 bases short and J 4 bases short, with 15 bases between. CDR3 length: 15 residues. Per the germline V gene, CDR1 is SGHVS and CDR2 is FQNEAQ. CDR3 loop: CASSSQGGVADTQYF. In DNA, the CDR3 is TGTGCCAGCAGCTCACAGGGCGGAGTCGCAGATACGCAGTATTTT. Drawing the rest from reference TRBV7-8 and TRBJ2-3, the complete variable domain is GAGVSQSPRYKVAKRGQDVALRCDPISGHVSLFWYQQALGQGPEFLTYFQNEAQLDKSGLPSDRFFAERPEGSVSTLKIQRTQQEDSAVYLCASSSQGGVADTQYFGPGTRLTVL.

J is TRBJ2-3 and V is TRBV5-1; TRBD1 is a possible D gene (6 bases). The CDR3 runs 15 residues. Germline values: CDR1 SGHRS, CDR2 YFSETQ. Trimming pared 2 bases from V and 0 bases from J, leaving 10 bases between. This CDR3 is CASSLGGSSTDTQYF. The CDR3, as DNA: TGCGCCAGCAGCTTAGGGGGATCCAGCACAGATACGCAGTATTTT.

CDR3: CASSSSGGYSYNEQFF. CDR3 nucleotides: TGTGCCAGCAGCTCGTCGGGGGGATACTCCTACAATGAGCAGTTCTTC. The chain couples TRBV7-3 to TRBJ2-1, with 7 bases matching TRBD2. Germline CDR1 and CDR2: SGHTA and FQGTGA. Trimming took 4 bases from V and 0 from J; bases not matched to a gene: 6. This CDR3 has 16 residues.

The chain carries TRBV19 and TRBJ2-3; TRBD1 matches 10 bases. The V segment lost 4 bases and the J segment 4 bases; nucleotides outside the gene matches: 5. CDR3 size: 15 residues. Germline-derived CDR1 and CDR2 are LNHDA and SQIVND (reference sequence). Here the CDR3 reads CASSTDRGSADTQYF. The CDR3 nucleotides are TGTGCCAGTAGTACGGACAGGGGGTCTGCAGATACGCAGTATTTT.

The rearrangement joins TRBV25-1 to TRBJ1-3; D ambiguous. The germline V gene has CDR1 MGHDK and CDR2 SYGVNS. The CDR3 is 12 residues long. V was clipped by 6 bases and J by 9 bases, with 12 bases between them. CDR3 in amino acids: CASSIPRGTIYF. CDR3 bases: TGTGCCAGCAGCATCCCTAGAGGCACCATATATTTT.

The V and J genes are TRBV7-9 and TRBJ2-7; 7 bases match TRBD1. J was trimmed by 6 bases and V by 5 bases; bases with no gene match: 16. CDR3 size: 16 residues. Germline CDR1 SEHNR, CDR2 FQNEAQ (reference sequence). CDR3 coding DNA: TGTGCCAGCAGCCCCTTCCCGGAGACAGGGATCGGCGAGCAGTACTTC. This codes for CASSPFPETGIGEQYF. Together with reference TRBV7-9 and TRBJ2-7, the CDR3 gives the full variable domain: DTGVSQNPRHKITKRGQNVTFRCDPISEHNRLYWYRQTLGQGPEFLTYFQNEAQLEKSRLLSDRFSAERPKGSFSTLEIQRTEQGDSAMYLCASSPFPETGIGEQYFGPGTRLTVT.

This sequence joins TRBV11-3 and TRBJ1-1, with a weak D call TRBD1 (6 bases). This CDR3 is 15 amino acids long. The germline V gene encodes CDR1 SGHNT and CDR2 YENEEA. V shed 0 bases and J shed 5 bases, with 13 bases lying between them. DNA of the CDR3: TGTGCCAGCAGCTTAGATAACAGGGCATGGACTGAAGCTTTCTTT. This encodes CASSLDNRAWTEAFF.

V is TRBV5-1 and J is TRBJ1-2; D ambiguous. This CDR3 has 13 amino acids. Germline CDR1 reads SGHRS; CDR2 reads YFSETQ. V lost 2 bases and J 6 bases, leaving 11 bases between the germline ends. CDR3 protein: CASSFEARDGYTF. The CDR3, as DNA: TGCGCCAGCAGCTTCGAGGCTAGAGATGGCTACACCTTC.

This sequence joins TRBV3-1 (or the pseudogene TRBV3-2) and TRBJ1-6; D is unclear. Looked up from germline, CDR1 is LGHDT and CDR2 is YNNKEL (reference sequence). The ends were cut back, 1 base at V and 5 bases at J, with 6 bases in the middle. The CDR3 has 14 amino acids. CDR3 in amino acids: CASSQGQHNSPLHF. Here the CDR3 DNA reads TGTGCCAGCAGCCAAGGACAACATAATTCACCCCTCCACTTT.

The genes are TRBV20-1 and TRBJ1-4; D unresolved. Germline CDR1 is DFQATT and CDR2 is SNEGSKA (reference sequence). V was pared by 4 bases and J by 7 bases, with 4 bases between. This CDR3 is 10 amino acids long. The CDR3 reads CSATGEKLFF. CDR3 DNA: TGCAGTGCTACGGGTGAAAAACTGTTTTTT.